A single sample gave rise to the 20 T cell receptor beta chains below, sequenced in a study of Graves' ophthalmopathy and Graves' hyperthyroidism. Amplification of TCR beta CDR3 regions used RNA transcripts. The workflow started with a first-round RT-PCR run with HTBI primers and then moved on to a second-round multiplex PCR. From the multiplex PCR reads, TCRdb called clonotypes with MiXCR, one entry per CDR3 protein. Here the sample spans hundreds of thousands of distinct CDR3 sequences, 15% to 19% being singletons. The sequencing input was peripheral blood. These receptors originate from a young woman with stable Graves' hyperthyroidism.

This clonotype has ten or more counts. The chain employs TRBV20-1 and TRBJ1-1, with D maybe TRBD1 (5 bases). The CDR3 consists of 13 residues. From germline, CDR1 is DFQATT and CDR2 SNEGSKA (reference sequence). The V end was cut by 5 bases, the J end by 0 bases, with 10 bases between. The CDR3 nucleotides are TGCAGTGCTGAGGGGCGGGTGAACACTGAAGCTTTCTTT. Its translation: CSAEGRVNTEAFF.

This clonotype was seen repeatedly, ten times or more. This sequence joins TRBV6-2 or TRBV6-3 and TRBJ2-7, with no clear D. The CDR3 extends over 14 amino acids. The V and J ends lost 5 bases and 2 bases respectively, with 13 bases between them. Germline lookup yields CDR1 MNHEY and CDR2 SVGEGT. This chain's CDR3 is CASSPYGVAYEQYF. The CDR3 DNA follows: TGTGCCAGCAGTCCCTATGGGGTGGCCTACGAGCAGTACTTC.

This chain joins TRBV24-1 and TRBJ1-2; D gene unclear. Looked up from germline, CDR1 is KGHDR and CDR2 is SFDVKD. There are 11 residues in the CDR3. V was pared by 6 bases and J by 4 bases, with 5 bases between. The CDR3 is CATSSPYGYTF. The CDR3 DNA sequence: TGTGCCACCAGTTCGCCCTATGGCTACACCTTC.

This clonotype has a count of ten or more. The V and J genes are TRBV24-1 and TRBJ2-2; D gene unclear. The CDR3 spans 16 residues. The V gene lost 0 bases and the J gene lost 3 bases, with 10 bases spanning the gap. Germline V gene data show CDR1 as KGHDR and CDR2 as SFDVKD. The CDR3 coding sequence is TGTGCCACCAGTGATTTGCGTCCGGATTACACCGGGGAGCTGTTTTTT. Protein sequence: CATSDLRPDYTGELFF.

This clonotype was recorded at least ten times. The chain joins TRBV19 to TRBJ2-2, with 9 bases fitting TRBD2. Losses at the gene ends were 5 bases for V and 3 bases for J; bases not matched to a gene: 4. The V gene's germline CDR1 is LNHDA and CDR2 SQIVND (reference sequence). The CDR3 has 15 amino acids. CDR3 coding DNA: TGTGCCAGTAGTTCCACTAGCGGGTACACCGGGGAGCTGTTTTTT. It encodes CASSSTSGYTGELFF.

This clonotype was counted ten times or more. This chain joins TRBV6-2 or TRBV6-3 and TRBJ1-5; the D gene is possibly TRBD1 (5 bases). V lost 0 bases to trimming and J lost 11 bases, with 17 bases between them. CDR1 MNHEY and CDR2 SVGEGT come from the germline V gene. This CDR3 contains 15 residues. The CDR3 protein is CASSYSMGRLRAQHF. The CDR3 DNA follows: TGTGCCAGCAGTTACTCGATGGGGCGTCTAAGGGCCCAGCATTTT.

This clonotype was observed many times. The rearrangement uses TRBV28 and TRBJ1-1; tentative D call: TRBD1 (5 bases). Deletions cut 6 bases from V and 0 bases from J, with 20 bases between. CDR3 length: 17 residues. Germline V gene sequence: CDR1 MDHEN, CDR2 SYDVKM. The CDR3 coding sequence is TGTGCCAGCAGAAAAGGGACGCCCCTCTTAATGAACACTGAAGCTTTCTTT. Its protein product is CASRKGTPLLMNTEAFF.

This clonotype was counted ten times or more. This rearrangement joins TRBV19 to TRBJ1-5; D ambiguous. Germline V gene lookup returns CDR1 LNHDA and CDR2 SQIVND (reference sequence). Trimming stripped 3 bases from V and 0 bases from J, with 9 bases between. The CDR3 length is 15 residues. Here the CDR3 reads CASSMLVSSNQPQHF. CDR3 in DNA: TGTGCCAGTAGTATGCTGGTTAGTAGCAATCAGCCCCAGCATTTT.

The chain links TRBV20-1 to TRBJ1-1; 9 positions match TRBD1. Germline CDR1 and CDR2: DFQATT and SNEGSKA (reference sequence). V lost 6 bases, J lost 3 bases, and 8 bases stayed unmatched. The CDR3 is 14 amino acids. CDR3 sequence (DNA): TGCAGTGCCGGGACAGGGAAAGGGTACACTGAAGCTTTCTTT. Translating gives CSAGTGKGYTEAFF.

About this clonotype: One base away lies a much larger clone, so this may be a sequencing read error. The chain carries TRBV27 and TRBJ1-5, with D possibly being TRBD1 (5 bases). Trimming removed 2 bases from V and 8 bases from J, with 13 bases in between. The CDR3 has 14 residues. CDR1 is MNHEY, CDR2 SMNVEV, per germline (reference sequence). The CDR3 region is CASSLGAGRKPQHF. CDR3 nucleotides: TGTGCCAGCAGTTTAGGGGCAGGGAGGAAGCCCCAGCATTTT.

This chain uses TRBV29-1 with TRBJ2-7; D possibly corresponds to TRBD1 (5 bases). Germline V gene data show CDR1 as SQVTM and CDR2 as ANQGSEA. The V end was cut by 6 bases, the J end by 6 bases, with 12 bases between. The CDR3 spans 11 residues. CDR3 region: CSVPAQGEQYF. CDR3 in DNA: TGCAGCGTACCCGCCCAGGGCGAGCAGTACTTC.

At least ten counts were recorded for this clonotype. The chain links TRBV27 to TRBJ2-7, with 9 nucleotides matching TRBD1. Germline CDR1 MNHEY, CDR2 SMNVEV (reference sequence). This CDR3 has 13 amino acids. V trimming: 8 bases; J trimming: 3 bases; junction bases outside the gene matches: 5. The CDR3 is CASGGQGDYEQYF. CDR3 sequence (DNA): TGTGCCAGCGGGGGACAGGGAGACTACGAGCAGTACTTC.

This clonotype appeared many times. The chain joins TRBV7-2 to TRBJ2-7; D uncertain. CDR1 and CDR2 from the germline V gene are SGHTA and FQGNSA. The germline V and J ends were trimmed by 1 base and 2 bases, with 9 bases remaining between them. The CDR3 covers 14 residues. The chain's CDR3 is CASSLEMGTYEQYF. Written as DNA, the CDR3 is TGTGCCAGCAGCTTAGAAATGGGGACCTACGAGCAGTACTTC.

This clonotype was counted a few times. The V gene is TRBV27, the J gene TRBJ2-3; 8 bases match TRBD2. V lost 10 bases, J lost 4 bases, and 7 bases stayed unmatched. CDR1 and CDR2 from the germline V gene are MNHEY and SMNVEV (reference sequence). The CDR3 is 13 amino acids. CDR3 protein: CAIGSGVPDTQYF. The DNA for the CDR3 is TGTGCCATCGGTAGCGGGGTCCCAGATACGCAGTATTTT.

This clonotype was seen at least ten times. This chain joins TRBV6-1 and TRBJ2-7; 10 positions match TRBD1. Germline assignment: CDR1 MNHNS and CDR2 SASEGT. The CDR3 spans 15 residues. V lost 4 bases and J lost 5; bases outside the gene matches: 8. CDR3: CASSAIRDRGHEQYF. The CDR3 nucleotides are TGTGCCAGCAGTGCGATCCGGGACAGGGGACACGAGCAGTACTTC.

This clonotype was counted ten times or more. The chain recombines TRBV9 with TRBJ1-5, with TRBD1 identical over 7 bases. Germline CDR1 and CDR2: SGDLS and YYNGEE. Trimming cost V 0 bases and J 2 bases; bases outside gene matches: 2. The CDR3 has 15 amino acids. DNA for the CDR3: TGTGCCAGCAGCGTAGGACAGGGTGGCAATCAGCCCCAGCATTTT. This gives the protein CASSVGQGGNQPQHF.

The table lists this clonotype with many counts. CDR3 bases: TGTGCCAGCAGCGTAGGGACAGCTAACAGCCCCTGGGAAGCTTTCTTT. This codes for CASSVGTANSPWEAFF. V and J are TRBV7-9 and TRBJ1-1; 7 positions match TRBD1. V was pared by 5 bases and J by 8 bases, with 17 bases of the junction left unmatched. The CDR3 covers 16 residues. Germline values: CDR1 SEHNR, CDR2 FQNEAQ (reference sequence).

The table lists this clonotype with a few counts. The chain uses TRBV11-2 and TRBJ1-2; D may be TRBD1 (6 bases). From germline, CDR1 is SGHAT and CDR2 FQNNGV. The CDR3 totals 15 residues. Trimming shortened V by 4 bases and J by 6 bases, and 18 bases separated the two germline ends. The CDR3 protein is CASSSNLYRVDGYTF. DNA of the CDR3: TGTGCCAGCAGCTCAAACCTATACAGGGTGGATGGCTACACCTTC.

This clonotype came up many times. The chain joins TRBV11-2 to TRBJ1-2; D is unclear. The length of the CDR3 is 21 residues. V was cut by 0 bases and J by 2 bases, with 28 bases left in between. Germline V gene data show CDR1 as SGHAT and CDR2 as FQNNGV. CDR3 in amino acids: CASSLDGDHRTTSFENYGYTF. CDR3 bases: TGTGCCAGCAGCTTAGATGGCGACCACCGGACGACCTCGTTCGAGAACTATGGCTACACCTTC.

At least ten counts were recorded for this clonotype. This chain links TRBV19 with TRBJ2-7; D unresolved. CDR1 and CDR2 (germline): LNHDA, SQIVND (reference sequence). Trimming shortened V by 3 bases and J by 1 base, and 7 bases separated the two germline ends. This CDR3 has 13 amino acids. CDR3 in amino acids: CASSIAASYEQYF. As DNA, the CDR3 is TGTGCCAGTAGTATCGCAGCTTCCTACGAGCAGTACTTC.